These 5 T cell receptor beta chains came from one sample sequenced in a study of blood T cell repertoires in COVID-19. TCRdb's table, derived via immunoSEQ multiplex PCR, lists solely in-frame clones and lacks some. Of about 200,000 clones in the sample, around 83% were seen once. Material: peripheral blood. Receptor source: a woman of 80 years or more with COVID-19, enrolled during active disease.

This clone was seen a handful of times. The chain combines TRBV30 with TRBJ1-3; possible D gene TRBD1, 5 bases. Trimming took 0 bases from V and 0 from J, leaving 18 bases between them. Germline V CDR1 and CDR2: GTSNPN, SVGIG (reference sequence). The CDR3 covers 18 residues. In DNA form, the CDR3 reads TGTGCCTGGAGTGTACGTGGAGGGGCCGTCCGCTCTGGAAACACCATATATTTT. The encoded protein is CAWSVRGGAVRSGNTIYF.

This clone occurred once. Here the CDR3 reads CASSVGQEGYEQYF. CDR3 sequence (DNA): TGTGCCAGCAGCGTCGGACAGGAGGGCTACGAGCAGTACTTC. V usage is TRBV9 and J usage is TRBJ2-7, with D tentatively TRBD1 (7 bases). CDR1 and CDR2 (germline): SGDLS, YYNGEE. This CDR3 has 14 residues. V lost 2 bases and J lost 3, with 12 bases in between.

The table lists this clone with a few counts. The rearrangement links TRBV7-9 to TRBJ2-1; 7 nucleotides agree with TRBD2. The CDR3 has 16 residues. Germline CDR1 and CDR2: SEHNR and FQNEAQ (reference sequence). V trimming: 3 bases; J trimming: 8 bases; junction bases outside the gene matches: 13. In nucleotides, the CDR3 is TGTGCCAGCAGCTTGTCGGGAGCGGGGCCTACCCATGAGCAGTTCTTC. This gives the protein CASSLSGAGPTHEQFF.

This clone appeared a few times. This chain uses TRBV4-3 with TRBJ2-5; possibly TRBD1 for D (5 bases). This CDR3 spans 14 amino acids. The germline V gene has CDR1 LGHNA and CDR2 YSLEER. V shed 4 bases and J shed 5 bases, with 14 bases lying between them. The CDR3 is CASSPRAGFETQYF. CDR3 in DNA: TGCGCCAGCAGCCCACGGGCAGGGTTTGAGACCCAGTACTTC.

This clone was seen only a few times. This chain uses TRBV24-1 with TRBJ1-2, with D perhaps matching TRBD1 (5 bases). Germline CDR1 KGHDR, CDR2 SFDVKD. The CDR3 is 14 amino acids. The ends were cut back, 4 bases at V and 2 bases at J, with 10 bases in the middle. CDR3 sequence reads: CATSDAGRNYGYTF. The CDR3 nucleotides read TGTGCCACCAGTGACGCGGGACGGAACTATGGCTACACCTTC.